This T cell receptor beta chain was obtained from a study of T cell repertoires in cytomegalovirus infection. Germline loops: CDR1 MNHEY, CDR2 SMNVEV (reference sequence). The CDR3 consists of 15 residues. Trimming left V 4 bases short and J 10 bases short, with 22 bases between. There are many counts of this clonotype. Its specificity is not known. Study findings and constraints: Identification of carriers of CMV plus the relevant HLA was performed using cumulative public TCR beta family frequency.

MiXCR, run by TCRdb on the reads, gives a single entry per CDR3 protein. The data show 450,000 to 650,000 distinct CDR3 sequences, with around 27% seen just once and approximately 13% held by the top ten. The sequencing sample was made of PBMCs. The sequence came from a human donor in good health (CMV status not recorded). Some clones in this sample may be carry-over from other donors' samples. The chain combines TRBV27 with TRBJ2-5, with D possibly TRBD2 on 6 matching bases. The CDR3 spells CASSSTGTLGEIQYF. CDR3 nucleotides: TGTGCCAGCAGTTCTACCGGGACTCTAGGAGAAATCCAGTACTTC.